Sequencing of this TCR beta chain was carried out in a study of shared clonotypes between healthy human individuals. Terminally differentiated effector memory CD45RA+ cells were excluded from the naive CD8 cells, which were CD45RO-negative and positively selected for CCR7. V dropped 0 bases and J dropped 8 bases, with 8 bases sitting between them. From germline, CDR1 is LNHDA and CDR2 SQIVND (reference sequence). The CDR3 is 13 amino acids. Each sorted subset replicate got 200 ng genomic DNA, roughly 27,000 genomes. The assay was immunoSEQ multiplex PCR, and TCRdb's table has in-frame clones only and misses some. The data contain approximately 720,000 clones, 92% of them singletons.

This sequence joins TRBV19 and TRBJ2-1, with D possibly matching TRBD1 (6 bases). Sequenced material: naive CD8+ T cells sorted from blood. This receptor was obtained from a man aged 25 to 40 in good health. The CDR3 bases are TGTGCCAGTAGTATAGATGACAGGCATGAGCAGTTCTTC. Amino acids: CASSIDDRHEQFF.